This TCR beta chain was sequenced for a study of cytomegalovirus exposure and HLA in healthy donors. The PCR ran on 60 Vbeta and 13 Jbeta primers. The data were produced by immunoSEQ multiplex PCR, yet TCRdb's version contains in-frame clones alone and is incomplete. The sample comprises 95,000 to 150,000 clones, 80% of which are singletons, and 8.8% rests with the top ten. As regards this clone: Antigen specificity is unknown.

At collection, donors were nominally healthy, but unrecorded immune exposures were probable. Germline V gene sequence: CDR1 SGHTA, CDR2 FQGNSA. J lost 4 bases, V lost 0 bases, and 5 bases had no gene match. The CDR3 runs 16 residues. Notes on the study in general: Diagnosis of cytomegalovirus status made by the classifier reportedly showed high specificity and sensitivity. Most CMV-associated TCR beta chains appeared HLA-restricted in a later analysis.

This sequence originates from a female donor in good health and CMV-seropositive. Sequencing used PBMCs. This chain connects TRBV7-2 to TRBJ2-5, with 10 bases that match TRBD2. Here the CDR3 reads CASSLAPSGGGETQYF. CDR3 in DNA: TGTGCCAGCAGCTTAGCCCCGAGCGGGGGGGGAGAGACCCAGTACTTC.